The source of this T cell receptor beta chain is a study of T-cell reconstitution after alpha-beta-depleted transplantation in children. TCRbeta library preparation incorporated unique molecular identifiers. TCRdb fed the PCR reads into MiXCR, producing one record per CDR3 protein. The sample lists just under 250,000 distinct CDR3 sequences, about 26% seen once, with approximately 2.5% in the top ten. This clonotype has ten or more counts. The antigen remains unidentified. With 6 bases clipped from V and 3 bases from J, the junction kept 4 bases outside the gene matches. Germline V CDR1 and CDR2: DFQATT, SNEGSKA (reference sequence). The length of the CDR3 is 12 residues. General study findings and limits: Where alpha-beta T cells came from about two months after transplant was reportedly several hundred expanded graft clones. At the one-year point after transplant, T-cell counts and TCRbeta diversity were found to come mostly from T cells that had been newly produced.

The chain is built from TRBV20-1 and TRBJ1-1; the match to TRBD1 covers 7 bases. Source: PBMCs, taken before TCRalphabeta/CD19-depleted stem cell transplant. The source is a girl aged 2 to 10 with Fanconi anemia, due to receive a stem cell transplant. This chain's CDR3 is CSASDRDTEAFF. The CDR3 DNA is TGCAGTGCGTCAGACAGGGACACTGAAGCTTTCTTT.